This is a list of T cell receptor beta chains from one sample in a study of blood T cell repertoires in COVID-19. Produced via immunoSEQ multiplex PCR; TCRdb's table is partial and in-frame only. The sample contains a few hundred thousand clones, roughly 90% of which appear only once. What was sequenced was peripheral blood. The receptors originated from a woman in her twenties or thirties with COVID-19, enrolled during active disease. The CDR3 runs from the conserved cysteine through the conserved F or W. A D gene is named only where the DNA matches it firmly. The listing skips clone size in some rows; elsewhere it reads once, few, many or a size class.

j_call v_call d_call clone_size cdr3_nt cdr3_aa
TRBJ1-2 TRBV19 . . TGTGCCAGTACCCAAAGTCTGGGCCCTAACTATGGCTACACCTTC CASTQSLGPNYGYTF
TRBJ2-1 TRBV18 . . TGTGCCAGCTCACCTACGATTCCGGGAGTAGGGATCAATGAGCAGTTCTTC CASSPTIPGVGINEQFF
TRBJ2-1 TRBV12-5 TRBD1 . TGTGCTAGTGGTCCTCTCTCGTTACCGGGACAGGTGGTGATCTTC CASGPLSLPGQVVIF
TRBJ1-1 TRBV2 . . TGTGCCAGCGTATTAGACAGCTACACTGAAGCTTTCTTT CASVLDSYTEAFF
TRBJ1-1 TRBV7-6 . once TGTGCCAGCAGCTTCTTGGTGGGCGAAGCTTTCTTT CASSFLVGEAFF
TRBJ1-5 TRBV2 . . TGTGCCAGCAGTGGATCAGGAGGGAATCAGCCCCAGCATTTT CASSGSGGNQPQHF
TRBJ1-3 TRBV2 TRBD1 . TGTGCCAGCAGCGAGACAGGGGGCGCAGGAGGAAACACCATATATTTT CASSETGGAGGNTIYF
TRBJ1-2 TRBV7-2 . . TGTGCCAGCAGGATGATCGATGATACAGGGTCTGGCTACACCTTC CASRMIDDTGSGYTF
TRBJ1-2 TRBV6-5 TRBD1 . TGTGCCAGCAGTAAACTAGACAGGGGAGGCGGCTACACCTTC CASSKLDRGGGYTF
TRBJ2-3 TRBV6-5 . . TGTGCCAGCAGTTCCGGCACAGATACGCAGTATTTT CASSSGTDTQYF
TRBJ2-6 TRBV7-9 . . TGTGCCAGCAGCGTGAGGAGGGCATCGGGGGCCAACGTCCTGACTTTC CASSVRRASGANVLTF
TRBJ1-4 TRBV9 TRBD1 . TGTGCCAGCAGCGAGCAGGGGGCGGCTAATGAAAAACTGTTTTTT CASSEQGAANEKLFF
TRBJ2-7 TRBV5-1 TRBD1 . TGCGCCAGCAGTGGACAGGGGTACGAGCAGTACTTC CASSGQGYEQYF
TRBJ1-1 TRBV4-1 TRBD1 . TGCGCCAGCAGCATCCCGACAGGGAGAACTGAAGCTTTCTTT CASSIPTGRTEAFF
TRBJ1-5 TRBV4-3 . . TGCGCCAGCAGCCAAGAGACGTCCGGCGGTGGTCGCAATCAGCCCCAGCATTTT CASSQETSGGGRNQPQHF
TRBJ2-2 TRBV13 . . TGTGCCAGCAGCTTTTTTCCCTCTTCTGGGGGCCCTTACACCGGGGAGCTGTTTTTT CASSFFPSSGGPYTGELFF
TRBJ1-5 TRBV29-1 . few TGCAGCGTGCGGAGGGATAGCAATCAGCCCCAGCATTTT CSVRRDSNQPQHF
TRBJ2-1 TRBV5-5 TRBD1 . TGTGCCAGCACCGGACAGGGAATAGGTGAGCAGTTCTTC CASTGQGIGEQFF
TRBJ2-4 TRBV19 TRBD2 . TGTGCCAGTAGACCTAGCGGGGGGGCCCAAAACATTCAGTACTTC CASRPSGGAQNIQYF
TRBJ1-2 TRBV6-5 . . TGTGCCAGCAGTTACGGGGCGGGATATGGCTACACCTTC CASSYGAGYGYTF
TRBJ2-5 TRBV15 . . TGTGCCACCAGCAGAGATCTTGGGCCACAAGAGACCCAGTACTTC CATSRDLGPQETQYF
TRBJ2-7 TRBV2 TRBD1 few TGTGCCATAACAGGGGGGAGCTCCTACGAGCAGTACTTC CAITGGSSYEQYF
TRBJ2-5 TRBV6-2/TRBV6-3 . . TGTGCCAGCAGTTACCCTGGGACTTACAACCAAGAGACCCAGTACTTC CASSYPGTYNQETQYF
TRBJ2-5 TRBV9 TRBD2 . TGTGCCAGCAATATTAACGGGGGGGCCTCCCCCCAAGAGACCCAGTACTTC CASNINGGASPQETQYF
TRBJ1-2 TRBV3-1/TRBV3-2 TRBD1 . TGTGCCAGCAGACAGGGACAGGGGAGGCCCTACACCTTC CASRQGQGRPYTF
TRBJ2-3 TRBV18 . . TGTGCCAGCTCACCCATGACTTGGGGCGTTACCAGCACAGATACGCAGTATTTT CASSPMTWGVTSTDTQYF
TRBJ2-3 TRBV24-1 TRBD1 . TGTGCCACCAGGGAACAGGGGGGCGTTGATACGCAGTATTTT CATREQGGVDTQYF
TRBJ2-5 TRBV2 . once TGTGCCAGCAGTGTCCGACAGGGAGGACAAGAGACCCAGTACTTC CASSVRQGGQETQYF
TRBJ2-7 TRBV27 TRBD1 . TGTGCCAGCAGTTTAGTACTACCGGGACAGGGGGCCTACGAGCAGTACTTC CASSLVLPGQGAYEQYF
TRBJ2-2 TRBV5-1 TRBD1 few TGCGCCAGCAGCTTGGGGACAGGTTACACCGGGGAGCTGTTTTTT CASSLGTGYTGELFF
TRBJ2-7 TRBV24-1 . . TGTGCCACCAGTGATTTAAGGGGGAGGGGGTCCTACGAGCAGTACTTC CATSDLRGRGSYEQYF
TRBJ2-5 TRBV19 . . TGTGCCACCCCCCCGGCGAGTCTAGTAAGGTACCAAGAGACCCAGTACTTC CATPPASLVRYQETQYF
TRBJ2-1 TRBV3-1/TRBV3-2 TRBD2 . TGTGCCAGCAGCCAACGATTGGCGGGGGTGACTGAGCAGTTCTTC CASSQRLAGVTEQFF
TRBJ2-5 TRBV5-1 TRBD1 . TGCGCCAGCAGCTTGCAACAGGGGTATCAAGAGACCCAGTACTTC CASSLQQGYQETQYF
TRBJ1-5 TRBV6-5 TRBD1 . TGTGCCAGCAGCACAGGGGGAAATCAGCCCCAGCATTTT CASSTGGNQPQHF
TRBJ1-5 TRBV7-2 . . TGTGCCAGCAGCTTTAGGGGAGGGGTAAGCAATCAGCCCCAGCATTTT CASSFRGGVSNQPQHF
TRBJ2-3 TRBV7-2 . . TGTGCCAGCAGCTTACCGGGCACAGATACGCAGTATTTT CASSLPGTDTQYF
TRBJ2-3 TRBV4-3 . . TGCGCCAGCAGCCAAGATGGGGTGGGGGGACCAGATACGCAGTATTTT CASSQDGVGGPDTQYF
TRBJ2-5 TRBV11-2 . . TGTGCCAGCAGCCCCTTTTTTGGGCCGGAGACCCAGTACTTC CASSPFFGPETQYF
TRBJ2-1 TRBV7-6 . . TGTGCCAGCAGCTTAACGGCCAGGAACTACAATGAGCAGTTCTTC CASSLTARNYNEQFF
TRBJ2-3 TRBV9 TRBD2 . TGTGCCAGCAGCGGCTGGACTAGCGGGGGGGAAACGCAGTATTTT CASSGWTSGGETQYF
TRBJ1-3 TRBV18 . . TGTGCCAGCTCACCAATAAGAGAAAGCGCTAGCTCTGGAAACACCATATATTTT CASSPIRESASSGNTIYF
TRBJ1-6 TRBV4-1 . . TGCGCCAGCAGCCAAGGAGACACAGGGCCGGAAAATTCACCCCTCCACTTT CASSQGDTGPENSPLHF
TRBJ2-1 TRBV27 . . TGTGCCAGCAGTTATCGTAGCGGAGCCCCCTACAATGAGCAGTTCTTC CASSYRSGAPYNEQFF
TRBJ2-3 TRBV19 TRBD1 . TGTGCCAGTAGTATAGGCGCAGGGGGCGGTAGAGATACGCAGTATTTT CASSIGAGGGRDTQYF
TRBJ2-5 TRBV5-4 . . TGTGCCAGCAGCCAAGAGGGACTGCGGAGTGTCGAGACCCAGTACTTC CASSQEGLRSVETQYF
TRBJ2-7 TRBV7-9 . . TGTGCCAGCAGCGCGTTCGATGGAGGGTTGGGGGGCTCCTACGAGCAGTACTTC CASSAFDGGLGGSYEQYF
TRBJ1-1 TRBV5-1 . few TGCGCCAGCAGCTTTGGCGGCCTTCGGGACACTGAAGCTTTCTTT CASSFGGLRDTEAFF
TRBJ1-2 TRBV5-1 TRBD1 . TGCGCCAGCAGCTTGGCGGGACAGGGTTCTGAAGGCTACACCTTC CASSLAGQGSEGYTF
TRBJ1-5 TRBV3-1/TRBV3-2 TRBD1 few TGTGCCAGCAGCCAAGGGACAGGGGGTTACAATCAGCCCCAGCATTTT CASSQGTGGYNQPQHF
TRBJ2-5 TRBV7-9 TRBD2 . TGTGCCAGCAGCCCCAGCCGGCTAGCGGGAGAGACCCAGTACTTC CASSPSRLAGETQYF
TRBJ2-5 TRBV2 TRBD2 . TGTGCCAGCAGCAAAAAGGCTAGCGGATGGTACACAGAGACCCAGTACTTC CASSKKASGWYTETQYF
TRBJ2-1 TRBV5-1 . . TGCGCCAGCAGCTTGATGGGCGGGTCCTACAATGAGCAGTTCTTC CASSLMGGSYNEQFF
TRBJ2-3 TRBV6-1 TRBD2 . TGTGCCAGCAGTGCCCGACTAGCGGGAGGTAGCACAGATACGCAGTATTTT CASSARLAGGSTDTQYF
TRBJ2-2 TRBV7-2 TRBD1 . TGTGCCAGCAACTCCGGGACAGTGAACACCGGGGAGCTGTTTTTT CASNSGTVNTGELFF
TRBJ2-1 TRBV4-3 . . TGCGCCAGCAGCCAAGAAAAGAGCTCCTACAATGAGCAGTTCTTC CASSQEKSSYNEQFF